The TCR beta chain under discussion was sequenced for a study of blood T cell repertoires in COVID-19. The CDR3 spans 10 residues. Trimming removed 8 bases at V and 8 bases at J, with 7 bases between. Germline lookup yields CDR1 MGHDK and CDR2 SYGVNS. Repertoires were generated with immunoSEQ multiplex PCR, while TCRdb's copy carries only in-frame clones and drops some. Of around 100,000 clones in the sample, 70% to 90% were seen once. The source material was peripheral blood. The chain joins TRBV25-1 to TRBJ2-1; D not certain. This clonotype was obtained from a human donor in a cohort sampled during active COVID-19. The CDR3 is CASARDEQFF. In DNA, the CDR3 is TGTGCCAGCGCCCGAGATGAGCAGTTCTTC.